The rows below give T cell receptor beta chains drawn from one sample of a study of T cell repertoires in ileal Crohn's disease. Measured with immunoSEQ multiplex PCR; TCRdb has only the in-frame clones, and not every one. The sample carries approximately 10,000 clones, 55% to 75% recorded once. Sequenced sample: ileal tissue. All receptors derive from an adult with Crohn's disease. CDR3s include the opening cysteine and the closing phenylalanine or tryptophan. Fields, in order: V gene, clone size, D gene, J gene, CDR3 DNA, CDR3 protein. D genes are given only for firm matches. Some rows have no size entry. The others give once, few or many, or a class for an expanded clone.

V gene: TRBV2
clone size: NA
D gene: TRBD2
J gene: TRBJ2-1
CDR3 DNA: TGTGCCACCCAGACTACTAGCGGGAGTTCCTACAATGAGCAGTTCTTC
CDR3 protein: CATQTTSGSSYNEQFF

V gene: TRBV19
clone size: NA
D gene: TRBD1
J gene: TRBJ2-7
CDR3 DNA: TGTGCCAGTAGTATAAGGACAGGGGAGGGCGAGCAGTACTTC
CDR3 protein: CASSIRTGEGEQYF

V gene: TRBV27
clone size: NA
D gene: TRBD1
J gene: TRBJ1-4
CDR3 DNA: TGTGCCAGCAGTCCGGACAGGGAGGTTTATGAAAAACTGTTTTTT
CDR3 protein: CASSPDREVYEKLFF

V gene: TRBV5-1
clone size: NA
D gene: NA
J gene: TRBJ1-1
CDR3 DNA: TGCGCCAGCAGCTTGGGGGTATCAGAAGGGAGGACTGAAGCTTTCTTT
CDR3 protein: CASSLGVSEGRTEAFF

V gene: TRBV2
clone size: NA
D gene: TRBD2
J gene: TRBJ2-3
CDR3 DNA: TGTGCCAGCATTAGCGGGAGTGGCGCAGATACGCAGTATTTT
CDR3 protein: CASISGSGADTQYF

V gene: TRBV7-2
clone size: once
D gene: TRBD2
J gene: TRBJ2-7
CDR3 DNA: TGTGCCAGCAGCTCGGATGGACTAGCGGGAGCCGAGCAGTACTTC
CDR3 protein: CASSSDGLAGAEQYF

V gene: TRBV2
clone size: NA
D gene: NA
J gene: TRBJ2-4
CDR3 DNA: TGTGCCAGCAGCCCGTTAGCCAAAAACATTCAGTACTTC
CDR3 protein: CASSPLAKNIQYF

V gene: TRBV5-1
clone size: NA
D gene: TRBD1
J gene: TRBJ1-1
CDR3 DNA: TGCGCCAGCAGCTCTGACAGGGGGAACTTTATGAACACTGAAGCTTTCTTT
CDR3 protein: CASSSDRGNFMNTEAFF

V gene: TRBV29-1
clone size: NA
D gene: TRBD2
J gene: TRBJ2-3
CDR3 DNA: TGCAGCGTTGAAGGGGGGTCAGCGGGAGGGCCAAATACGCAGTATTTT
CDR3 protein: CSVEGGSAGGPNTQYF

V gene: TRBV4-1
clone size: NA
D gene: TRBD1
J gene: TRBJ1-2
CDR3 DNA: TGCGCCAGCAGCCCGAGTCCCGGGACAGCATACTATGGCTACACCTTC
CDR3 protein: CASSPSPGTAYYGYTF

V gene: TRBV2
clone size: NA
D gene: NA
J gene: TRBJ2-7
CDR3 DNA: TGTGCCAGCAGTGAACTGACAGAGATCTCCTACGAGCAGTACTTC
CDR3 protein: CASSELTEISYEQYF

V gene: TRBV27
clone size: few
D gene: TRBD1
J gene: TRBJ1-3
CDR3 DNA: TGTGCCAGCAGTGTGACAGGGGAATACTCTGGAAACACCATATATTTT
CDR3 protein: CASSVTGEYSGNTIYF

V gene: TRBV7-9
clone size: few
D gene: TRBD1
J gene: TRBJ2-7
CDR3 DNA: TGTGCCAGCAGCACTCTGACAGGGCAGGGCGAGCAGTACTTC
CDR3 protein: CASSTLTGQGEQYF

V gene: TRBV5-1
clone size: NA
D gene: TRBD2
J gene: TRBJ2-3
CDR3 DNA: TGCGCCAGCAGCCCTGGTTTAGCGGGAGGAGTAGATACGCAGTATTTT
CDR3 protein: CASSPGLAGGVDTQYF

V gene: TRBV7-9
clone size: NA
D gene: NA
J gene: TRBJ2-7
CDR3 DNA: TGTGCCAGCAGCACCCCCCCCGGTCCCGACTACGAGCAGTACTTC
CDR3 protein: CASSTPPGPDYEQYF

V gene: TRBV11-1
clone size: few
D gene: TRBD1
J gene: TRBJ2-2
CDR3 DNA: TGTGCCAGCAGCTTAGCGCTCCGGATGGACAGGGGAAGAGTCGGGGAGCTGTTTTTT
CDR3 protein: CASSLALRMDRGRVGELFF

V gene: TRBV5-6
clone size: NA
D gene: NA
J gene: TRBJ2-3
CDR3 DNA: TGTGCCAGCAGCTCAAAGGAGCTCACAGATACGCAGTATTTT
CDR3 protein: CASSSKELTDTQYF

V gene: TRBV7-8
clone size: NA
D gene: NA
J gene: TRBJ2-1
CDR3 DNA: TGTGCCACTTCTCCGGGCAGACTAGATTACAATGAGCAGTTCTTC
CDR3 protein: CATSPGRLDYNEQFF

V gene: TRBV30
clone size: NA
D gene: TRBD2
J gene: TRBJ2-5
CDR3 DNA: TGTGCCTGGAGTGTCGGGGCGGGAGCCCAAGAGACCCAGTACTTC
CDR3 protein: CAWSVGAGAQETQYF

V gene: TRBV6-4
clone size: NA
D gene: NA
J gene: TRBJ1-2
CDR3 DNA: TGTGCCAGCAGTGACCCCCCGACATACTGCTACACCTTC
CDR3 protein: CASSDPPTYCYTF

V gene: TRBV7-6
clone size: once
D gene: TRBD1
J gene: TRBJ1-3
CDR3 DNA: TGTGCCAGCAGGGACAGGGCTGGAAACACCATATATTTT
CDR3 protein: CASRDRAGNTIYF

V gene: TRBV28
clone size: NA
D gene: TRBD1
J gene: TRBJ2-7
CDR3 DNA: TGTGCCAGCAGTTTACGGGGACAGGGTGGATGGTCCGAGCAGTACTTC
CDR3 protein: CASSLRGQGGWSEQYF

V gene: TRBV19
clone size: NA
D gene: TRBD1
J gene: TRBJ1-2
CDR3 DNA: TGTGCCAGTAGTATAAAGACAGGGCCCTATGGCTACACCTTC
CDR3 protein: CASSIKTGPYGYTF

V gene: TRBV11-3
clone size: NA
D gene: NA
J gene: TRBJ2-1
CDR3 DNA: TGTGCCGGGCGACAGGTAGCCTACAATGAGCAGTTCTTC
CDR3 protein: CAGRQVAYNEQFF

V gene: TRBV27
clone size: few
D gene: TRBD1
J gene: TRBJ2-7
CDR3 DNA: TGTGCCAGCAGCCGAAACCGGGACAGCCTCCCCTACGAGCAGTACTTC
CDR3 protein: CASSRNRDSLPYEQYF

V gene: TRBV6-4
clone size: NA
D gene: NA
J gene: TRBJ2-1
CDR3 DNA: TGTGCCAGCAGTGACTCTTTTACCGGGGATAGCAATGAGCAGTTCTTC
CDR3 protein: CASSDSFTGDSNEQFF

V gene: TRBV7-2
clone size: NA
D gene: TRBD1
J gene: TRBJ2-5
CDR3 DNA: TGTGCCAGCAGCTTAGACAGGGGGTACCAAGAGACCCAGTACTTC
CDR3 protein: CASSLDRGYQETQYF

V gene: TRBV5-1
clone size: NA
D gene: NA
J gene: TRBJ1-2
CDR3 DNA: TGCGCCAGCAGCTTGGACAGGGTGACCGGCTACACCTTC
CDR3 protein: CASSLDRVTGYTF

V gene: TRBV2
clone size: NA
D gene: NA
J gene: TRBJ2-7
CDR3 DNA: TGTGCCAGCAGTGAGAGGCAGGGCTACGAGCAGTACTTC
CDR3 protein: CASSERQGYEQYF

V gene: TRBV2
clone size: once
D gene: TRBD2
J gene: TRBJ2-2
CDR3 DNA: TGCGCCAGCAGTAGACTAGCGGGATCTGAATTAGGCGGGGAGCTGTTTTTT
CDR3 protein: CASSRLAGSELGGELFF

V gene: TRBV9
clone size: once
D gene: TRBD1
J gene: TRBJ2-2
CDR3 DNA: TGTGCCAGCAGCGCCGACAGGGGGGGGACCGGGGAGCTGTTTTTT
CDR3 protein: CASSADRGGTGELFF

V gene: TRBV6-5
clone size: NA
D gene: NA
J gene: TRBJ1-4
CDR3 DNA: TGTGCCAGCAGTTACTCCCCGGGGGAAAAACTGTTTTTT
CDR3 protein: CASSYSPGEKLFF

V gene: TRBV10-1
clone size: once
D gene: TRBD2
J gene: TRBJ2-2
CDR3 DNA: TGCGCCAGCAGTGAGTCGAAGACTAGCGGGAGAAGCACCGGGGAGCTGTTTTTT
CDR3 protein: CASSESKTSGRSTGELFF

V gene: TRBV29-1
clone size: NA
D gene: NA
J gene: TRBJ1-2
CDR3 DNA: TGCAGCGTTGAAGATCGGGGGAACTATGGCTACACCTTC
CDR3 protein: CSVEDRGNYGYTF

V gene: TRBV5-6
clone size: NA
D gene: NA
J gene: TRBJ2-4
CDR3 DNA: TGTGCCAGCAGCTTAGTTCAGTCAATAGCCAAAAACATTCAGTACTTC
CDR3 protein: CASSLVQSIAKNIQYF

V gene: TRBV28
clone size: NA
D gene: TRBD2
J gene: TRBJ2-1
CDR3 DNA: TGTGCCAGCAGTTTATCTCGGCTAGCGGGCTACAATGAGCAGTTCTTC
CDR3 protein: CASSLSRLAGYNEQFF

V gene: TRBV13
clone size: NA
D gene: NA
J gene: TRBJ2-7
CDR3 DNA: TGTGCCAGCAGCGTCCGGGACACTTTCTACGAGCAGTACTTC
CDR3 protein: CASSVRDTFYEQYF

V gene: TRBV5-8
clone size: NA
D gene: NA
J gene: TRBJ1-5
CDR3 DNA: TGTGCCAGCAGCTTGGAGGTTCTCGGGGTCAATCAGCCCCAGCATTTT
CDR3 protein: CASSLEVLGVNQPQHF

V gene: TRBV19
clone size: NA
D gene: NA
J gene: TRBJ2-2
CDR3 DNA: TGTGCCTGCTCCCGCACCGGGACAATGAACACCGGGGAGCTGTTTTTT
CDR3 protein: CACSRTGTMNTGELFF

V gene: TRBV29-1
clone size: NA
D gene: NA
J gene: TRBJ1-5
CDR3 DNA: TGCAGCGAAGGGGCGGGGGAGGATCAGCCCCAGCATTTT
CDR3 protein: CSEGAGEDQPQHF

V gene: TRBV5-6
clone size: NA
D gene: NA
J gene: TRBJ1-2
CDR3 DNA: TGTGCCAGCAGACCATTTCGTGGGGCGCAGGGCTACACCTTC
CDR3 protein: CASRPFRGAQGYTF

V gene: TRBV6-5
clone size: few
D gene: NA
J gene: TRBJ1-3
CDR3 DNA: TGTGCCAGCAAGAAACCAGGGGATGGAAACACCATATATTTT
CDR3 protein: CASKKPGDGNTIYF

V gene: TRBV19
clone size: once
D gene: NA
J gene: TRBJ2-7
CDR3 DNA: TGTGCCAGTAGTAGACGATCCGGGACAAGCTACGAGCAGTACTTC
CDR3 protein: CASSRRSGTSYEQYF

V gene: TRBV5-1
clone size: few
D gene: TRBD2
J gene: TRBJ2-1
CDR3 DNA: TGCGCCAGCAGCTCAGCGGGAGGGCCTTACAATGAGCAGTTCTTC
CDR3 protein: CASSSAGGPYNEQFF

V gene: TRBV9
clone size: once
D gene: TRBD1
J gene: TRBJ2-7
CDR3 DNA: TGTGCCAGCGCCCGGCCGGAAGGGACAGGGTCACACGAGCAGTACTTC
CDR3 protein: CASARPEGTGSHEQYF

V gene: TRBV14
clone size: few
D gene: NA
J gene: TRBJ1-1
CDR3 DNA: TGTGCCAGCAGCCAAAACCACAGGAACACTGAAGCTTTCTTT
CDR3 protein: CASSQNHRNTEAFF

V gene: TRBV19
clone size: NA
D gene: TRBD2
J gene: TRBJ2-7
CDR3 DNA: TGTGCCAGTAGTGGCGGGGGATGGATGGACGAGCAGTACTTC
CDR3 protein: CASSGGGWMDEQYF

V gene: TRBV7-2
clone size: NA
D gene: NA
J gene: TRBJ2-2
CDR3 DNA: TGTGCCAGCAGCTCACAGATGAACACCGGGGAGCTGTTTTTT
CDR3 protein: CASSSQMNTGELFF

V gene: TRBV6-6
clone size: few
D gene: TRBD1
J gene: TRBJ1-2
CDR3 DNA: TGTGCCAGCAGACGATCCACAGGGGGCGATGTCTATGGCTACACCTTC
CDR3 protein: CASRRSTGGDVYGYTF

V gene: TRBV5-4
clone size: NA
D gene: TRBD1
J gene: TRBJ2-7
CDR3 DNA: TGTGCCAGCAGCCCCAGAGATATGACAGGGGGTGTCGAGCAGTACTTC
CDR3 protein: CASSPRDMTGGVEQYF